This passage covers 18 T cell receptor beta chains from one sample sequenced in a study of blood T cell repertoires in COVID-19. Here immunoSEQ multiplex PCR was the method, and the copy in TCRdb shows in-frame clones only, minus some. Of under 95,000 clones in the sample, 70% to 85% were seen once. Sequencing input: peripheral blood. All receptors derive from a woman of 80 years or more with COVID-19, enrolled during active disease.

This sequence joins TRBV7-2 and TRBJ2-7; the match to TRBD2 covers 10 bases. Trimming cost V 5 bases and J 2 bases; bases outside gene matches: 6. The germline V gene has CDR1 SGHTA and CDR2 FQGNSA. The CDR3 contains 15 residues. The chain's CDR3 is CASSHSGGLTYEQYF. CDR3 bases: TGTGCCAGCAGCCATAGCGGGGGGCTGACCTACGAGCAGTACTTC.

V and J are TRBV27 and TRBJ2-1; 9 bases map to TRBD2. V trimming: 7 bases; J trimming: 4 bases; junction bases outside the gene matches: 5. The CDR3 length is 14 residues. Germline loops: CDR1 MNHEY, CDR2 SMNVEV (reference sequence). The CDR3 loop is CASTGTSRYNEQFF. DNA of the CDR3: TGTGCCAGCACGGGGACTAGCCGGTACAATGAGCAGTTCTTC.

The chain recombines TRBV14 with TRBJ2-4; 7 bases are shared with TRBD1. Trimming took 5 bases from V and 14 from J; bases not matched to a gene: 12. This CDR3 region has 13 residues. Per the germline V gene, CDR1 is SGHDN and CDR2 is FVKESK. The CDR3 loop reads CASSEGAGTTEYF. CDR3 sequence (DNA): TGTGCCAGCAGCGAGGGGGCCGGGACGACCGAGTACTTC.

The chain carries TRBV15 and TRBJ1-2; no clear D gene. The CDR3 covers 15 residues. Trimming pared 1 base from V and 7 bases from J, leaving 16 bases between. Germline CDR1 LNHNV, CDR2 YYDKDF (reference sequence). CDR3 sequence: CATSRGGPGDPGYTF. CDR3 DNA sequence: TGTGCCACCAGCAGAGGGGGTCCCGGGGATCCTGGCTACACCTTC.

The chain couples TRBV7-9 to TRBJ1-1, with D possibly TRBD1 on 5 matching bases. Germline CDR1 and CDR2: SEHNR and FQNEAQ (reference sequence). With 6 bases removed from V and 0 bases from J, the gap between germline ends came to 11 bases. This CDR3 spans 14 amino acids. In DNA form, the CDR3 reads TGTGCCAGCAGATACGGGGGAATGAACACTGAAGCTTTCTTT. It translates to CASRYGGMNTEAFF.

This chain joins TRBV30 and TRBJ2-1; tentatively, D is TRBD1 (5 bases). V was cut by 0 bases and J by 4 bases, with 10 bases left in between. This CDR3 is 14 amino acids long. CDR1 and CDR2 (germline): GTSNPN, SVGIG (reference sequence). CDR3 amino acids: CAWSVVSGYNEQFF. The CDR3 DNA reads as TGTGCCTGGAGTGTAGTCTCAGGGTACAATGAGCAGTTCTTC.

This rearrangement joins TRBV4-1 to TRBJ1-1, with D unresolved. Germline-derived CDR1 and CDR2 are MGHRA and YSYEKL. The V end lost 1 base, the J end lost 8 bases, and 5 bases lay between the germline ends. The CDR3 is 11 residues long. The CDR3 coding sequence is TGCGCCAGCAGCCAAGGGCGGGAAGCTTTCTTT. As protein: CASSQGREAFF.

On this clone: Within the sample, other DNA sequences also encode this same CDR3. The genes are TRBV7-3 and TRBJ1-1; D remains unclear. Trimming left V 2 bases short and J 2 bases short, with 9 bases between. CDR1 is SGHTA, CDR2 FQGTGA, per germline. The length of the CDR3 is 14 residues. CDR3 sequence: CASSLSGGNTEAFF. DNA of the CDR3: TGTGCCAGCAGCTTATCAGGTGGCAACACTGAAGCTTTCTTT.

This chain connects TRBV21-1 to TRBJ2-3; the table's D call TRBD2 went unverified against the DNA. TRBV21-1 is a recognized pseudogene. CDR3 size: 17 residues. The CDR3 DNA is TGTGCCAGCAGCAAGAAATGGACTAGCGGGAGGGGAGATACGCAGTATTTT. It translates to CASSKKWTSGRGDTQYF.

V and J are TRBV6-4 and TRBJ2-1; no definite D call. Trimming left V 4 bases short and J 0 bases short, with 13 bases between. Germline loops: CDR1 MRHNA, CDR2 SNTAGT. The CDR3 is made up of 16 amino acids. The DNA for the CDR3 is TGTGCCAGCAGTGCACAGCCGTCGAGCTCCTACAATGAGCAGTTCTTC. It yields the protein CASSAQPSSSYNEQFF.

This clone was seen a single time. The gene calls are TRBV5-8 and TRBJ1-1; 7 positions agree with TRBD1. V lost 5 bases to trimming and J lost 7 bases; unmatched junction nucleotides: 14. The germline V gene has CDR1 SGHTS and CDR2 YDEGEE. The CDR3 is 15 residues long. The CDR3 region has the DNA TGTGCCAGCAGTTATGATTCAGGGGGAACCCATGAAGCTTTCTTT. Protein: CASSYDSGGTHEAFF.

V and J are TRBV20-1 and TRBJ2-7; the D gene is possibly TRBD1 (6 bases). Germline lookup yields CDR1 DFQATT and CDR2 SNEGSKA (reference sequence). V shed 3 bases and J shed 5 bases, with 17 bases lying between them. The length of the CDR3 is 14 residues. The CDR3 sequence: CSASNLRGQHEQYF. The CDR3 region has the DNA TGCAGTGCTAGTAATCTCAGGGGACAACACGAGCAGTACTTC.

The CDR3 bases are TGTGCCAGCTCACCCGAGAGAGAGCGGGGTAACTATGGCTACACCTTC. This encodes CASSPERERGNYGYTF. The rearrangement uses TRBV18 and TRBJ1-2; D remains ambiguous. Trimming stripped 3 bases from V and 1 base from J, with 15 bases between. This CDR3 has 16 residues. Germline V gives CDR1 KGHSH, CDR2 LQKENI.

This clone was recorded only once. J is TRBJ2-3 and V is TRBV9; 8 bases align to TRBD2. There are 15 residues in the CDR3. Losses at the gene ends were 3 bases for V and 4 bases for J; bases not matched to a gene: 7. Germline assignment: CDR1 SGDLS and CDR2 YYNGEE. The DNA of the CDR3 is TGTGCCAGCAGCGAGCCAGGGACTAGTCCAGATACGCAGTATTTT. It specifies CASSEPGTSPDTQYF.

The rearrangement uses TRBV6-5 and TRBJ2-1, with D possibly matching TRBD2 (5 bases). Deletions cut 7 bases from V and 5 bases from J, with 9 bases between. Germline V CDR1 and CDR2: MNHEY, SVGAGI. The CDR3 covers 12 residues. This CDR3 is CASTRTDNEQFF. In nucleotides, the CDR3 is TGTGCCAGCACTAGGACTGACAATGAGCAGTTCTTC.

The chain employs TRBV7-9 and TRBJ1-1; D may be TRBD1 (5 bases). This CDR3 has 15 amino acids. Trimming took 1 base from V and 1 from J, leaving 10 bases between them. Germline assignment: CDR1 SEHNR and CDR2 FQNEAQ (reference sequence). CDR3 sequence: CASSLGGRKNTEAFF. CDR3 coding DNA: TGTGCCAGCAGCTTAGGGGGCAGGAAGAACACTGAAGCTTTCTTT. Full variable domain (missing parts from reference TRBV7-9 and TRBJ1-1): DTGVSQNPRHKITKRGQNVTFRCDPISEHNRLYWYRQTLGQGPEFLTYFQNEAQLEKSRLLSDRFSAERPKGSFSTLEIQRTEQGDSAMYLCASSLGGRKNTEAFFGQGTRLTVV.

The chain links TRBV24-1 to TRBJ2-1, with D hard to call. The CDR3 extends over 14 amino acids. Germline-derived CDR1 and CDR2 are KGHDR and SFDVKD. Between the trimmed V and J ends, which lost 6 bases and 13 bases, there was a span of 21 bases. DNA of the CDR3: TGTGCCACCAGTACTCTTAGTAGTGCGCTTATACAGTTCTTC. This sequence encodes CATSTLSSALIQFF.

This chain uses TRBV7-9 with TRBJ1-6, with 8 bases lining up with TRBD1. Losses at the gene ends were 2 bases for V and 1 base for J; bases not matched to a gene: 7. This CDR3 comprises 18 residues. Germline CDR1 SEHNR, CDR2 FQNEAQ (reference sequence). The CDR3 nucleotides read TGTGCCAGCAGCTTACGGGCCGGGACAGGTTCCTATAATTCACCCCTCCACTTT. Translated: CASSLRAGTGSYNSPLHF.